Listed here are 16 T cell receptor beta chains from one sample, sequenced in a study of CD8 T cells in ankylosing spondylitis. TCRdb analysed the 5' RACE reads with MiXCR anew, one entry per CDR3 protein. Of a few hundred thousand distinct CDR3 sequences in the sample, roughly 22% were seen once. Sequencing input: blood, either unsorted or a sorted T cell fraction (not recorded which). The receptors here all came from a male donor with ankylosing spondylitis or in good health (not recorded which).

The rearrangement joins TRBV2 to TRBJ2-1; 10 bases agree with TRBD2. V lost 6 bases, J lost 6 bases, and 5 bases stayed unmatched. CDR1 SNHLY and CDR2 FYNNEI come from the germline V gene. The CDR3 is 14 amino acids. As DNA, the CDR3 is TGTGCCAGCAGGACTAGCGGGCCTGTCAATGAGCAGTTCTTC. Its protein is CASRTSGPVNEQFF.

This rearrangement joins TRBV7-9 to TRBJ2-3; no clear D. V lost 1 base and J 1 base, leaving 6 bases between the germline ends. The CDR3 contains 14 residues. Germline V gives CDR1 SEHNR, CDR2 FQNEAQ (reference sequence). This CDR3 reads CASSLVVGTDTQYF. DNA for the CDR3: TGTGCCAGCAGCTTAGTCGTAGGCACAGATACGCAGTATTTT.

The CDR3 bases are TGCGCCAGCAGCCAATTGGACAGCAATGAGCAGTTCTTC. As protein: CASSQLDSNEQFF. The rearrangement uses TRBV4-1 and TRBJ2-1; maybe TRBD1 (6 bases). Germline V gene data show CDR1 as MGHRA and CDR2 as YSYEKL. The CDR3 consists of 13 residues. V shed 2 bases and J shed 6 bases, with 8 bases lying between them.

The table lists this clonotype with a few counts. The chain links TRBV3-1 to TRBJ2-2; no firm D call. This CDR3 is built from 15 residues. Germline loops: CDR1 LGHDT, CDR2 YNNKEL (reference sequence). Trimming shortened V by 4 bases and J by 0 bases, and 9 bases separated the two germline ends. CDR3 in amino acids: CASSPRPSNTGELFF. In DNA, the CDR3 is TGTGCCAGCAGCCCCCGACCCTCGAACACCGGGGAGCTGTTTTTT.

The chain combines TRBV5-1 with TRBJ2-7, with TRBD1 matching over 9 bases. Germline-derived CDR1 and CDR2 are SGHRS and YFSETQ. The CDR3 is made up of 15 amino acids. The ends lost 5 bases at V and 1 base at J; junction bases unmatched: 7. CDR3 region: CASRPGQGRSYEQYF. The CDR3 coding sequence is TGCGCCAGCAGACCTGGACAGGGGCGTTCCTACGAGCAGTACTTC.

This clonotype was counted a single time. This chain connects TRBV5-1 to TRBJ2-2; 7 bases line up with TRBD1. Germline-derived CDR1 and CDR2 are SGHRS and YFSETQ. This CDR3 has 17 residues. After removal of 4 bases from V and 4 bases from J, the junction contained 13 bases not matched to a gene. The CDR3 nucleotides read TGCGCCAGCAGCCCACCGACAGGGACGAGTGGCACCGGGGAGCTGTTTTTT. Its translation: CASSPPTGTSGTGELFF.

The rearrangement links TRBV27 to TRBJ2-1, with no clear D. The CDR3 is made up of 14 amino acids. Trimming took off 7 bases at V and 3 bases at J, with 13 bases between the two ends. Germline V gives CDR1 MNHEY, CDR2 SMNVEV (reference sequence). CDR3 DNA: TGTGCCAGCACCACAACCGGGCTCTACAATGAGCAGTTCTTC. Translation: CASTTTGLYNEQFF.

A few counts support this clonotype. V is TRBV7-9 and J is TRBJ2-5; D unclear. CDR3 length: 16 amino acids. Trimming cost V 4 bases and J 0 bases, with 15 bases left between them. CDR1 and CDR2 from the germline V gene are SEHNR and FQNEAQ (reference sequence). The CDR3 loop is CASSSSRLADQETQYF. The CDR3, as DNA: TGTGCCAGCAGCTCATCGAGGTTGGCAGACCAAGAGACCCAGTACTTC.

The table lists this clonotype with a few counts. This chain links TRBV12-3 or TRBV12-4 with TRBJ2-3, with D tentatively TRBD1 or TRBD2 (5 bases each). This CDR3 spans 15 amino acids. The V end was cut by 6 bases, the J end by 2 bases, with 15 bases between. The CDR3 loop reads CASRLGTSPTDTQYF. The CDR3, as DNA: TGTGCCAGCAGGCTCGGGACGTCCCCCACAGATACGCAGTATTTT.

This clonotype was found a few times. This chain links TRBV10-3 with TRBJ2-5; possibly TRBD2 for D (6 bases). V lost 6 bases to trimming and J lost 1 base, with 15 bases between them. The V gene's germline CDR1 is ENHRY and CDR2 SYGVKD. CDR3 length equals 15 residues. CDR3 amino acids: CAISEAGNLQETQYF. The CDR3 bases are TGTGCCATCAGCGAGGCGGGGAACCTCCAAGAGACCCAGTACTTC.

This clonotype was detected only a few times. V and J are TRBV7-3 and TRBJ2-3, with TRBD2 matching over 13 bases. The length of the CDR3 is 16 residues. After removal of 5 bases from V and 5 bases from J, the junction contained 7 bases not matched to a gene. Looked up from germline, CDR1 is SGHTA and CDR2 is FQGTGA. The CDR3 is CASSTGTSGVGDTQYF. CDR3 coding DNA: TGTGCCAGCAGCACCGGGACTAGCGGGGTCGGAGATACGCAGTATTTT.

This clonotype was observed a few times. This chain connects TRBV7-9 to TRBJ2-1, with 12 nucleotides matching TRBD2. This CDR3 comprises 16 residues. The V gene's germline CDR1 is SEHNR and CDR2 FQNEAQ (reference sequence). J gave up 9 bases and V 5 bases, and 11 bases lay outside the gene matches. This CDR3 reads CASSLGTSGLRIEQFF. Here the CDR3 DNA reads TGTGCCAGCAGCCTCGGGACTAGCGGGCTCCGGATTGAGCAGTTCTTC.

As to this clonotype: As the CDR3 is not closed by the conserved phenylalanine or tryptophan, this likely results from a read error. The chain couples TRBV11-2 to TRBJ2-1; 7 nucleotides match TRBD2. This CDR3 has 17 residues. Germline values: CDR1 SGHAT, CDR2 FQNNGV. After removal of 5 bases from V and 8 bases from J, the junction contained 18 bases not matched to a gene. The CDR3: CASSPNGLLGGWDEQFL. In DNA form, the CDR3 reads TGTGCCAGCAGCCCTAACGGGTTGCTGGGGGGGTGGGATGAGCAGTTCTTG.

V is TRBV2 and J is TRBJ2-1; the D is unclear. V dropped 6 bases and J dropped 7 bases, with 4 bases sitting between them. The CDR3 consists of 10 residues. Germline assignment: CDR1 SNHLY and CDR2 FYNNEI. For the CDR3, the DNA is TGTGCCAGCAGGATAAATGAGCAGTTCTTC. Amino acid sequence: CASRINEQFF. The whole variable domain, filled in from reference TRBV2 and TRBJ2-1, reads EPEVTQTPSHQVTQMGQEVILRCVPISNHLYFYWYRQILGQKVEFLVSFYNNEISEKSEIFDDQFSVERPDGSNFTLKIRSTKLEDSAMYFCASRINEQFFGPGTRLTVL.

This clonotype came up a few times. The chain links TRBV28 to TRBJ2-5; D is uncertain. The germline CDR1 and CDR2 sequences are MDHEN and SYDVKM. V was clipped by 2 bases and J by 5 bases, with 18 bases between them. The CDR3 has 16 residues. The CDR3 sequence: CASSLGINQLGETQYF. In DNA form, the CDR3 reads TGTGCCAGCAGTTTAGGCATCAATCAACTCGGGGAGACCCAGTACTTC.

The rearrangement joins TRBV5-5 to TRBJ2-3; D unresolved. This CDR3 spans 14 amino acids. Deletions cut 0 bases from V and 3 bases from J, with 8 bases between. The germline CDR1 and CDR2 sequences are SGHKS and YYEKEE (reference sequence). CDR3 sequence (DNA): TGTGCCAGCAGCTTGGAAGGGTTTACAGATACGCAGTATTTT. The encoded protein is CASSLEGFTDTQYF.